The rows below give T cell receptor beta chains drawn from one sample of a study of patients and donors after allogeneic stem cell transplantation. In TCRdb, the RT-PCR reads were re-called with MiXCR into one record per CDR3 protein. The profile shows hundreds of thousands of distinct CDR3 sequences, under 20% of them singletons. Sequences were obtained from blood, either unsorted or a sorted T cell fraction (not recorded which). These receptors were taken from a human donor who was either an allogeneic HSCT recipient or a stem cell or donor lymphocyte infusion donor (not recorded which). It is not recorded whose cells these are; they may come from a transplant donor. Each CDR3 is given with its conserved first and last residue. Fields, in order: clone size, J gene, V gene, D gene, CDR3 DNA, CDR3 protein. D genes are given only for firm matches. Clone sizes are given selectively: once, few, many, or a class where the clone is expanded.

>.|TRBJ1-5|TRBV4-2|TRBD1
TGTGCCAGCAGCCAGTTTGGGGCAGGGGGCAGTCAGCCCCAGCATTTT
CASSQFGAGGSQPQHF
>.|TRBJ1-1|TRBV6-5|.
TGTGCCAGCAGTTACCACCAGGGAAGCACTGAAGCTTTCTTT
CASSYHQGSTEAFF
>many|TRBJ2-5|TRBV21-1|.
TGTGCCAGCAGCTCCCCTCCGGCGGGAGAGACCCAGTACTTC
CASSSPPAGETQYF
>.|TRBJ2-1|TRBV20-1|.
TGCAGTGCCCGGCAGTGGGGGAGCTCCTACAATGAGCAGTTCTTC
CSARQWGSSYNEQFF
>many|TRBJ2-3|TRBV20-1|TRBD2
TGCAGTGCTGATGCTGCTAGCGGCACTAGCACAGATACGCAGTATTTT
CSADAASGTSTDTQYF
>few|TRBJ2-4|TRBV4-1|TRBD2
TGCGCCAGCAGCCAAGATCTACCGGGACTAGCGGGGACCCTAGCCAAAAACATTCAGTACTTC
CASSQDLPGLAGTLAKNIQYF
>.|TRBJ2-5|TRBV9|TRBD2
TGTGCCAGCAGCGTTAGCGGGGGGAACCAAGAGACCCAGTACTTC
CASSVSGGNQETQYF
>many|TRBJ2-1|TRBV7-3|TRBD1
TGTGCCAGCAGTTATATCCCGGGACAGAGCTACAATGAGCAGTTCTTC
CASSYIPGQSYNEQFF
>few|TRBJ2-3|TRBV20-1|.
TGCAGTGCTAGACCACGGTGGCAGGGCAAAGATACGCAGTATTTT
CSARPRWQGKDTQYF
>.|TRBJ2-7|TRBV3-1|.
TGTGCCAGCAGCCCCCAAAGGAACGTTCCCTACGAGCAGTACTTC
CASSPQRNVPYEQYF
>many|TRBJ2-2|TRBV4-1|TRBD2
TGCGCCAGCAGCCAAGCAGGACTAGTCAAGACCGGGGAGCTGTTTTTT
CASSQAGLVKTGELFF
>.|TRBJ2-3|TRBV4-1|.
TGCGCCAGCAGCCACCAGTGGGATACGCAGTATTTT
CASSHQWDTQYF
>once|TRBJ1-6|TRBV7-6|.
TGTGCCAGCAGCTTAGGGGGACTTAATAATTCACCCCTCCACTTT
CASSLGGLNNSPLHF
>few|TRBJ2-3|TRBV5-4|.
TGTGCCAGCAGCTCTCCAGCTTCGGATACGCAGTATTTT
CASSSPASDTQYF
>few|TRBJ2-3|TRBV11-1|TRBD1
TGTGCCAGCAGCTTCCCGGGGACAGGTGGATTTCCTAGCACAGATACGCAGTATTTT
CASSFPGTGGFPSTDTQYF
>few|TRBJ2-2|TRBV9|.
TGTGCCAGCAGCGTAGGAGTCCCGGGAACGAACACCGGGGAGCTGTTTTTT
CASSVGVPGTNTGELFF
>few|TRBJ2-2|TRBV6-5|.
TGTGCCAGCAGTTACGAGGGGTGGGGAACCGGGGAGCTGTTTTTT
CASSYEGWGTGELFF
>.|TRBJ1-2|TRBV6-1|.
TGTGCCAGCACCTACGGACATCTGGACAGCTATGGCTACACCTTC
CASTYGHLDSYGYTF
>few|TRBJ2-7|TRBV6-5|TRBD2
TGTGCCAGCAGTTACTCTGCGGGAGGCCCCGTCTCCTACGAGCAGTACTTC
CASSYSAGGPVSYEQYF
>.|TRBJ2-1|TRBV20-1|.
TGCAGTGCTGGGAAGTCCCCGAGCTCCTACAATGAGCAGTTCTTC
CSAGKSPSSYNEQFF
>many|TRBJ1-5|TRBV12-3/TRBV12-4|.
TGTGCCAGCAGTTTAGGGAGGGGAGGGCAGCCCCAGCATTTT
CASSLGRGGQPQHF
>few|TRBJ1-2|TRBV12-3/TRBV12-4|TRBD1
TGTGCCAGCAGTTTTTTGACAGGGAGGGACTATGGCTACACCTTC
CASSFLTGRDYGYTF
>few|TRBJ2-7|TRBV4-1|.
TGCGCCAGCAGCCATTCGGGAGTCAACTACGAGCAGTACTTC
CASSHSGVNYEQYF
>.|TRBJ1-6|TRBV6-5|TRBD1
TGTGCCGCAGCAGGGGGCGCCGAACCCCTCCACTTT
CAAAGGAEPLHF
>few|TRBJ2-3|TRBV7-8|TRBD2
TGTGCCAGCAGCTTAGGCGGGATAGCGGGGGGGCTTAGCACAGATACGCAGTATTTT
CASSLGGIAGGLSTDTQYF
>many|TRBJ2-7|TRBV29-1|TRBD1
TGCAGCGTTACTTATACCGGGACAGGGTTCTACGAGCAGTACTTC
CSVTYTGTGFYEQYF
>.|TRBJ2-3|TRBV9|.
TGTGCCAGCAGCGCCGACGGGTTGGGCACAGATACGCAGTATTTT
CASSADGLGTDTQYF
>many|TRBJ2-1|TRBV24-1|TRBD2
TGTGCCACCAGTGATCCCCGGACTAGCGGGAGCTCCTACAATGAGCAGTTCTTC
CATSDPRTSGSSYNEQFF
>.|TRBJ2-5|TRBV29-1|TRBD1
TGCAGCGTTGAAGGGTACAGGGGGCTGGTGACCCAGTACTTC
CSVEGYRGLVTQYF
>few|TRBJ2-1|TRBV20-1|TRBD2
TGCAGTGCTAGAAGTAGCGGGAGATCCTACAATGAGCAGTTCTTC
CSARSSGRSYNEQFF
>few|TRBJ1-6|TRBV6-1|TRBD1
TGTGCCAGCGGGGACAGTCTGAATTCACCCCTCCACTTT
CASGDSLNSPLHF
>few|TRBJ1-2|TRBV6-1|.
TGTGCCAGCGATAAAAGGGGATCCAACTATGGCTACACCTTC
CASDKRGSNYGYTF
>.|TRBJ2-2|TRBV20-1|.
TGCAGTGCTAGAGCTACCCCCTCCGGGGAGCTGTTTTTT
CSARATPSGELFF
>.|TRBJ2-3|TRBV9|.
TGTGCCAGCAGCGTAGGTCTTACTAGCACAGATACGCAGTATTTT
CASSVGLTSTDTQYF
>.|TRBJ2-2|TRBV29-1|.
TGCAGCGTCGAACTCGTGGCCGGGGAGCTGTTTTTT
CSVELVAGELFF
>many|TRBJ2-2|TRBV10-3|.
TGTGCCACCGGAACGGCTAGCGCCGGGGAGCTGTTTTTT
CATGTASAGELFF